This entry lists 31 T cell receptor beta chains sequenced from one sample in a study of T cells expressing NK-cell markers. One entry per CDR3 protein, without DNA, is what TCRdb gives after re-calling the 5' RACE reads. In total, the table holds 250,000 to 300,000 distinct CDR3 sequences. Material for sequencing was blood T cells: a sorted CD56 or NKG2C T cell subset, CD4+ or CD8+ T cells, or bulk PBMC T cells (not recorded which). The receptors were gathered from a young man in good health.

CDR3 sequence reads: CASSLGDVLDLAKNIQYF. V and J are TRBV5-5 and TRBJ2-4; TCRdb calls TRBD2, which cannot be checked without DNA. The CDR3 is 18 residues long. The V gene's germline CDR1 is SGHKS and CDR2 YYEKEE (reference sequence).

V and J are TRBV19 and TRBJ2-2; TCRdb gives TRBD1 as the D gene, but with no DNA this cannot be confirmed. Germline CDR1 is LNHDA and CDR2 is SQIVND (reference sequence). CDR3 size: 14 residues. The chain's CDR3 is CASNRGANTGELFF.

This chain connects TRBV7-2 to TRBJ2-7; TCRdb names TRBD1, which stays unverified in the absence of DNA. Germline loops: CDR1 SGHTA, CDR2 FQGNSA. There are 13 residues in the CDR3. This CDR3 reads CASSSGPSYEQYF.

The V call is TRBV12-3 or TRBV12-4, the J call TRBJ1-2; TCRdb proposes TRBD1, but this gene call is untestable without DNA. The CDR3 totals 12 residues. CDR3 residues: CASSHDSYGYTF.

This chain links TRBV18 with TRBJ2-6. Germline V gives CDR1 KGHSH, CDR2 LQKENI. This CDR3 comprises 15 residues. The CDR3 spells CASSPSQAGANVLTF.

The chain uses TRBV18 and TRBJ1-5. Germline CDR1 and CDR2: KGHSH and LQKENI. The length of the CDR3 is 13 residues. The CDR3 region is CASSPDRNQPQHF.

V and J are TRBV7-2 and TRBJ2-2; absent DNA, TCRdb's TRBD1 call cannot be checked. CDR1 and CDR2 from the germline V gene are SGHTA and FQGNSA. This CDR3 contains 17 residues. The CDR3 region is CASSFQLRDRNTGELFF. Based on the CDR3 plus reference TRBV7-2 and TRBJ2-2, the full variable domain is GAGVSQSPSNKVTEKGKDVELRCDPISGHTALYWYRQSLGQGLEFLIYFQGNSAPDKSGLPSDRFSAERTGGSVSTLTIQRTQQEDSAVYLCASSFQLRDRNTGELFFGEGSRLTVL.

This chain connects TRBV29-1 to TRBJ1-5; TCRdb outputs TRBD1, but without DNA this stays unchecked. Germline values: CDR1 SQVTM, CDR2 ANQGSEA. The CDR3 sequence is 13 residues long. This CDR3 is CSVLDSRNQPQHF.

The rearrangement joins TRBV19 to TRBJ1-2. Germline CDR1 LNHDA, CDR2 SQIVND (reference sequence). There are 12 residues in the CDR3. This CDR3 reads CASSRTDYGYTF.

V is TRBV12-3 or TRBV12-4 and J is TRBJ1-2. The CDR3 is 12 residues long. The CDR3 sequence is CALRRGRGGYTF.

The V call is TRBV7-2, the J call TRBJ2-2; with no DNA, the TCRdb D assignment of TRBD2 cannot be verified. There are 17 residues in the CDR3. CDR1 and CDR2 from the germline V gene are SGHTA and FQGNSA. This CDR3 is CASSPGLAGGPIGELFF.

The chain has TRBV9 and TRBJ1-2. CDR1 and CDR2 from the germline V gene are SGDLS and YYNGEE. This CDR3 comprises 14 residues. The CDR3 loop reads CASSPDRDFYGYTF.

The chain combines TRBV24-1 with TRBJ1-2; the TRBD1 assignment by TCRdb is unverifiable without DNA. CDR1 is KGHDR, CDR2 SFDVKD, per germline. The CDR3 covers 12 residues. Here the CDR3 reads CATSDQGAGYTF.

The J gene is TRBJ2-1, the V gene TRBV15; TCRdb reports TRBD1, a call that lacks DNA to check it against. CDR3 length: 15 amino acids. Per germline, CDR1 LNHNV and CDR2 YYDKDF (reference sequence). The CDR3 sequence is CATSTRTGRYNEQFF.

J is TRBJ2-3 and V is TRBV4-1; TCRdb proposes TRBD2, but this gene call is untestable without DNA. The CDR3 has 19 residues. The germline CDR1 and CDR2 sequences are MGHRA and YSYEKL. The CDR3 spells CASSPYGTSGRTSTDTQYF.

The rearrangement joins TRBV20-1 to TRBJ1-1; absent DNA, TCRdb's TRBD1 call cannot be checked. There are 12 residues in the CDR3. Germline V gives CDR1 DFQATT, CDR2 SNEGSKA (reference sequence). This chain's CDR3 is CSADRGNTEAFF.

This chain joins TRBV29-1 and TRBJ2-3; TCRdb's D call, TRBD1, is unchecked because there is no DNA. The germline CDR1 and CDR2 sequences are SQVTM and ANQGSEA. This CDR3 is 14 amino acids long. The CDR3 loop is CSVTLPGRADTQYF.

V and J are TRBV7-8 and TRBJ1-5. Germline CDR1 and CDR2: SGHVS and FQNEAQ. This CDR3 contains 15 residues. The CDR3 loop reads CASTRNRIGNQPQHF.

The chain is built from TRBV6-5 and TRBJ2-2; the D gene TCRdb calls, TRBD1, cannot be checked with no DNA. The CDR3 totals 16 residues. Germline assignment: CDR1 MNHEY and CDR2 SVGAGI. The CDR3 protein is CASSYSRQGVAGELFF.

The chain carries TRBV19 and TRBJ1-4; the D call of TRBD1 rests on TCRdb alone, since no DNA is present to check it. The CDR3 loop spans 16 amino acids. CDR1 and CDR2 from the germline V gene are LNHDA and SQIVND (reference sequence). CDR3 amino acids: CASSMQGWATNEKLFF.

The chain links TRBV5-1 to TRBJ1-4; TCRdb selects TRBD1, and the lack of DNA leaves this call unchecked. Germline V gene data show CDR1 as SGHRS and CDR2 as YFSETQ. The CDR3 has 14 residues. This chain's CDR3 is CASSLAPAVEKLFF.

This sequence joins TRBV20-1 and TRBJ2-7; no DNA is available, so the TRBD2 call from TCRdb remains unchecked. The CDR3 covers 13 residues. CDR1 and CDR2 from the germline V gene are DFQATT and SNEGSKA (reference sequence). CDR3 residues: CSATIAGNYEQYF.

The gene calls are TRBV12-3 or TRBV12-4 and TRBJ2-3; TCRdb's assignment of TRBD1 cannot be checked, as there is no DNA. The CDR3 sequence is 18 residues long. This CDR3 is CASSFVPWGQGGGDTQYF.

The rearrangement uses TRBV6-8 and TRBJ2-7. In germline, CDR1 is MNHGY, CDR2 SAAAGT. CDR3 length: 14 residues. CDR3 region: CASANRDASYEQYF.

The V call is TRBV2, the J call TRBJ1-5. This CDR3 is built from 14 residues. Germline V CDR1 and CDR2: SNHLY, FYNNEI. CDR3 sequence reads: CASSESLVGQPQHF. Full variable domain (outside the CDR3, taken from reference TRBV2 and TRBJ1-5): EPEVTQTPSHQVTQMGQEVILRCVPISNHLYFYWYRQILGQKVEFLVSFYNNEISEKSEIFDDQFSVERPDGSNFTLKIRSTKLEDSAMYFCASSESLVGQPQHFGDGTRLSIL.

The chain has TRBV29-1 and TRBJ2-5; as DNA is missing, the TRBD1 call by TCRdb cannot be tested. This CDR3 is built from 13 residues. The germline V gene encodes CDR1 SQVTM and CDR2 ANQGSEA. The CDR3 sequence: CSEVTGTRETQYF.

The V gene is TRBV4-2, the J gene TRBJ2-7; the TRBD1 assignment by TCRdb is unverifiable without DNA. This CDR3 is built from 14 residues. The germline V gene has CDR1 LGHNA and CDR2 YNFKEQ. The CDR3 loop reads CASSTGTSPYEQYF.

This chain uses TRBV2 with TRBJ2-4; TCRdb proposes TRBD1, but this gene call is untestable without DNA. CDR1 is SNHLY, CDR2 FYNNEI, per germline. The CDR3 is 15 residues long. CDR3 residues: CASSAGGIAKNIQYF.

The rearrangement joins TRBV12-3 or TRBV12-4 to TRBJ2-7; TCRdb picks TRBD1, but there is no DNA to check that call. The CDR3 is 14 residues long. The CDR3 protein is CASSLRGRVNEQYF.

CDR3 sequence: CASSMAGRRTEAFF. This sequence joins TRBV19 and TRBJ1-1. From germline, CDR1 is LNHDA and CDR2 SQIVND (reference sequence). The CDR3 covers 14 residues.

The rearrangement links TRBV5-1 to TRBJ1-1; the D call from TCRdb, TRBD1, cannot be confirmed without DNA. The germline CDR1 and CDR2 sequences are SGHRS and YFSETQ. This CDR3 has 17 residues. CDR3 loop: CASRPFLNRAGGTEAFF.